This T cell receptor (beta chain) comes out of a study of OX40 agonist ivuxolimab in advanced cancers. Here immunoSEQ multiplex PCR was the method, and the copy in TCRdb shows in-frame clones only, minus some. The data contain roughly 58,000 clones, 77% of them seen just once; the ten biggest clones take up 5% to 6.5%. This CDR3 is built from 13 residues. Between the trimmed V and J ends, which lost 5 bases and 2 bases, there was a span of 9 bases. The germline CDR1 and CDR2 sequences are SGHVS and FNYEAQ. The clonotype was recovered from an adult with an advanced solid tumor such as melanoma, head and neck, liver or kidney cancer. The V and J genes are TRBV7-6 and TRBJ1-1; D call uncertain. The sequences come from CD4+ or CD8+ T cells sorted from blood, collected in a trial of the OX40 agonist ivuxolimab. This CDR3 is CASSRLKNTEAFF. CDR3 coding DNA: TGTGCCAGCAGCAGACTCAAAAACACTGAAGCTTTCTTT.